This entry concerns a single TCR beta chain. The sample is drawn from a study of blood T cell repertoires in COVID-19. As for the study in general: Researchers got acute and convalescent COVID-19 samples from the United States, Italy and Spain.

The CDR3 covers 12 residues. Germline lookup yields CDR1 SQVTM and CDR2 ANQGSEA. Trimming took 3 bases from V and 2 from J, leaving 5 bases between them. In the source study's methods: Cell counts per sample came from amplifying reference gene primers. The method was immunoSEQ multiplex PCR; TCRdb's version includes in-frame clones alone and lacks a portion of them. That table supplies the V and J calls and clone size; D and trimming were determined from the DNA. The data contain roughly 18,000 clones, 75% to 90% of them seen just once; the ten biggest clones take up roughly 7.7%. Source material: peripheral blood. The sequence derives from a woman aged 55-69 years with active COVID-19. The V and J genes are TRBV29-1 and TRBJ1-3, with D unresolved. The CDR3 loop reads CSVETTGNTIYF. CDR3 bases: TGCAGCGTTGAGACTACTGGAAACACCATATATTTT.